These 15 T cell receptor beta chains share one sample of origin, sequenced in a study of CD8+CD57+ T cells in acquired aplastic anemia. Genomic DNA was employed as the template in profiling TCR beta VDJ and CDR3. MiXCR was run by TCRdb on the reads, yielding one entry per CDR3 protein. The table has about 160,000 distinct CDR3 sequences, roughly 47% seen once. Sequencing was carried out using sorted CD4+, CD8+, or CD8+CD57+ T cells (not recorded which) from PBMCs. The receptors originated from a human donor in good health.

At least ten counts were recorded for this clonotype. This chain connects TRBV5-5 to TRBJ2-3; 11 bases map to TRBD2. The V segment lost 4 bases and the J segment 5 bases; nucleotides outside the gene matches: 12. This CDR3 is built from 17 residues. Germline lookup yields CDR1 SGHKS and CDR2 YYEKEE (reference sequence). The CDR3 bases are TGTGCCAGCAGCCCATTCATAGCGGGAGGGCGGGGAGATACGCAGTATTTT. It codes for CASSPFIAGGRGDTQYF.

V usage is TRBV20-1 and J usage is TRBJ1-1, with D possibly TRBD1 on 5 matching bases. Per germline, CDR1 DFQATT and CDR2 SNEGSKA (reference sequence). CDR3 size: 12 residues. Trimming removed 6 bases from V and 4 bases from J, with 12 bases in between. The CDR3 loop reads CSAIGQGTEAFF. CDR3 in DNA: TGCAGTGCCATTGGGCAGGGCACTGAAGCTTTCTTT.

CDR3: CASSQDGRGNEKLFF. The CDR3 DNA reads TGTGCCAGCAGCCAAGATGGGCGGGGCAATGAAAAACTGTTTTTT. The chain recombines TRBV14 with TRBJ1-4, with TRBD1 as a possible D gene (5 bases). CDR3 length: 15 amino acids. V lost 0 bases, J lost 5 bases, and 10 bases lay in between. Looked up from germline, CDR1 is SGHDN and CDR2 is FVKESK.

The chain is built from TRBV9 and TRBJ2-2; the D gene could be TRBD1 or TRBD2 (5 bases each). V dropped 3 bases and J dropped 3 bases, with 12 bases sitting between them. Germline CDR1 is SGDLS and CDR2 is YYNGEE. The CDR3 runs to 15 residues. The CDR3 nucleotides are TGTGCCAGCAGCGGGTCGGGGCAGTACACCGGGGAGCTGTTTTTT. It yields the protein CASSGSGQYTGELFF.

This clonotype was seen a single time. The rearrangement links TRBV5-1 to TRBJ2-1; TRBD1 matches at 7 bases. The CDR3 extends over 15 amino acids. Trimming removed 4 bases from V and 2 bases from J; junction bases left unmatched: 6. Germline CDR1 and CDR2: SGHRS and YFSETQ. The CDR3 spells CASSLEGAAYNEQFF. Here the CDR3 DNA reads TGCGCCAGCAGCCTTGAGGGGGCGGCCTACAATGAGCAGTTCTTC. Based on the CDR3 plus reference TRBV5-1 and TRBJ2-1, the full variable domain is KAGVTQTPRYLIKTRGQQVTLSCSPISGHRSVSWYQQTPGQGLQFLFEYFSETQRNKGNFPGRFSGRQFSNSRSEMNVSTLELGDSALYLCASSLEGAAYNEQFFGPGTRLTVL.

Concerning this clonotype: The conserved closing phenylalanine or tryptophan is absent in this CDR3, likely reflecting a read error. The chain couples TRBV9 to TRBJ1-3; 9 nucleotides match TRBD1. Per germline, CDR1 SGDLS and CDR2 YYNGEE. CDR3 size: 17 residues. The CDR3 reads CAGSVAGQGHSGNTIYC. CDR3 coding DNA: TGTGCCGGCAGCGTAGCCGGACAGGGGCACTCTGGAAACACCATATATTGT.

The chain links TRBV7-3 to TRBJ2-7, with TRBD2 matching 10 bases. CDR1 and CDR2 (germline): SGHTA, FQGTGA. V was pared by 5 bases and J by 4 bases, with 8 bases of the junction left unmatched. CDR3 length: 15 amino acids. Written as DNA, the CDR3 is TGTGCCAGCAGCCCGAGCGGGGGGGGGGGTTACGAGCAGTACTTC. Amino acid sequence: CASSPSGGGGYEQYF. Complete variable domain (other parts from reference TRBV7-3 and TRBJ2-7): GAGVSQTPSNKVTEKGKYVELRCDPISGHTALYWYRQSLGQGPEFLIYFQGTGAADDSGLPNDRFFAVRPEGSVSTLKIQRTERGDSAVYLCASSPSGGGGYEQYFGPGTRLTVT.

Only one count was recorded for this clonotype. The chain is built from TRBV9 and TRBJ2-2; D remains unclear. V shed 3 bases and J shed 5 bases, with 5 bases lying between them. CDR1 and CDR2 from the germline V gene are SGDLS and YYNGEE. The CDR3 is made up of 12 amino acids. CDR3 nucleotides: TGTGCCAGCAGCGGGCGAACCGGGGAGCTGTTTTTT. Its protein product is CASSGRTGELFF.

The rearrangement joins TRBV7-3 to TRBJ1-3, with a possible D match to TRBD1 (6 bases). The V gene lost 7 bases and the J gene lost 5 bases, with 27 bases spanning the gap. Looked up from germline, CDR1 is SGHTA and CDR2 is FQGTGA. The CDR3 runs 18 residues. The CDR3 is CASKEPGTPWLFRNTIYF. The CDR3 region has the DNA TGTGCCAGCAAGGAACCCGGGACACCGTGGCTATTCCGAAACACCATATATTTT.

This clonotype was seen many times. The chain couples TRBV6-1 to TRBJ1-6; no definite D call. From germline, CDR1 is MNHNS and CDR2 SASEGT. The CDR3 runs to 15 residues. Trimming stripped 0 bases from V and 5 bases from J, with 8 bases between. CDR3 in amino acids: CASSEAYPNNSPLHF. DNA of the CDR3: TGTGCCAGCAGTGAAGCGTACCCAAATAATTCACCCCTCCACTTT.

The chain uses TRBV4-3 and TRBJ2-1; TRBD1 aligns across 8 bases. J lost 4 bases, V lost 0 bases, and 2 bases had no gene match. CDR3 length: 15 amino acids. Germline V gene data show CDR1 as LGHNA and CDR2 as YSLEER. The CDR3 is CASSQEGQAYNEQFF. The CDR3 coding sequence is TGCGCCAGCAGCCAAGAGGGACAGGCTTACAATGAGCAGTTCTTC.

The rearrangement links TRBV24-1 to TRBJ1-5; 8 nucleotides match TRBD1. J was trimmed by 6 bases and V by 3 bases; bases with no gene match: 6. Per the germline V gene, CDR1 is KGHDR and CDR2 is SFDVKD. This CDR3 contains 15 residues. CDR3 region: CATSDVGQGGQPQHF. In nucleotides, the CDR3 is TGTGCCACCAGTGATGTCGGACAGGGAGGTCAGCCCCAGCATTTT.

This chain links TRBV9 with TRBJ2-3; D may correspond to TRBD1 or TRBD2 (5 bases each). V was clipped by 3 bases and J by 8 bases, with 13 bases between them. There are 13 residues in the CDR3. CDR1 SGDLS and CDR2 YYNGEE come from the germline V gene. The CDR3 DNA reads TGTGCCAGCAGCGCTGCCAACGGGGCTACGCAGTATTTT. Translated: CASSAANGATQYF.

This clonotype was counted between two and nine times. The genes are TRBV5-5 and TRBJ2-7, with D hard to call. The V gene's germline CDR1 is SGHKS and CDR2 YYEKEE (reference sequence). V was trimmed by 3 bases and J by 3 bases, leaving 10 bases between them. There are 13 residues in the CDR3. The CDR3: CASSYMNGYEQYF. CDR3 nucleotides: TGTGCCAGCAGCTATATGAACGGCTACGAGCAGTACTTC.

Remarks on this clonotype: One base away lies a much larger clone, so this may be a sequencing read error. This chain joins TRBV12-3 or TRBV12-4 and TRBJ1-6, with D possibly being TRBD1 (5 bases). The V and J ends lost 6 bases and 7 bases respectively, with 16 bases between them. The CDR3 spans 15 residues. The CDR3 DNA reads TGTGCCAGCAGCTCTGTACAGGTAGGAAATTCACCCCTCCACTTT. As protein: CASSSVQVGNSPLHF.